A single TCR beta chain is shown here with its context. This receptor's antigen is unknown. No base quality information exists; no much larger clone differs at one position. This sample was taken from a study of blood T cells in healthy people across ages (dated by TCRdb to the mid-2010s). For context, the study as a whole: In model experiments, template switching captured roughly one uniquely barcoded TCR beta cDNA molecule for every two T cells. The study measured age-related changes in TCR beta repertoire diversity using deep sequencing normalized with unique cDNA molecular identifiers. Four age groups were formed from the donors: young (average about 16 years), middle-aged (less than 40), aged (around 68) and long-lived (more than 75). Donors of different ages were randomly distributed across sequencing lanes to avoid experimental bias. The study analyzed two additional independent replicas of 1 million unique cDNA reads from the same blood draw for two donors, one aged 18 to 29 and one aged 80 or older. The full study reports these points: Because the CMV infection status of the donors was unknown, age-related changes in expanded clonotypes may potentially have been confounded. Estimates of total diversity based on one million sequenced T cells were considered lower bounds and underestimates. The percentage of naive T cells measured by flow cytometry correlated strongly with observed TCR beta diversity. Since profiling was done on bulk unsorted PBMCs, naive and antigen-experienced compartments could not be conclusively compared. Observed TCR beta diversity per million T cells fell roughly linearly with age, and a significant reduction was already apparent by age roughly 40. Compared with the aged group, the long-lived group had more naive CD4+ T cells, fewer expanded clones and increased TCR diversity, suggesting age selection.

The donors were roughly 39 Caucasian individuals from Russia, aged roughly 6 to 90 years, who were systemically healthy. Approximately 10 milliliters of peripheral blood were collected from each donor into EDTA-treated Vacutainer tubes. PBMCs were isolated by Ficoll-Paque density-gradient centrifugation, with at least 7 million obtained per sample. Total RNA was extracted from PBMCs with Trizol reagent, with at least 5.5 micrograms obtained per sample. The percentages of naive CD45RAhigh/CD27high T cells were determined by flow cytometry on a PBMC aliquot from every donor. From the cysteine through the phenylalanine, the CDR3 covers 15 amino acids. Of all the DNA, just the CDR3 is kept, 45 bases in frame from base 1. V and J are trimmed by 1 base and 5 bases, and the gene matches miss 8 bases of the junction. Per the germline V gene, SNHLY is the CDR1 and FYNNEI is the CDR2. The protocol used for the library was 5' RACE. Sequencing instrument: Illumina HiSeq 2500. A second PCR of roughly 7 to 12 cycles was run with a J-beta primer mix and a sample-barcoded 5' primer. A unique molecular identifier was introduced onto each TCR beta cDNA molecule by a template-switch 5' adaptor carrying 12 random nucleotides. Each sample yielded at least 2.5 million CDR3-containing paired-end reads. The Mint cDNA synthesis kit, primed by a TRBC-specific oligonucleotide, was used to synthesize first-strand cDNA from all RNA. After uracil-DNA glycosylase treatment, a first 18-cycle PCR used universal primers M1SS and BC2_uni_R on all cDNA. Per the authors' processing: Normalization of each sample was performed by random selection of 1 million high-quality reads, each carrying a distinct molecular identifier. Reads with shared molecular identifiers were discarded instead of being binned into consensus sequences. MiTCR, with a Q25 quality threshold and the strictest error-elimination algorithm, was used for CDR3 identification, clonotype clustering and error correction. A nonparametric unseen species model with Euler transformation was used to estimate lower-bound total TCR beta diversity. The public reads were reprocessed in TCRdb via fastp at Q25 and MiXCR, keeping in-frame beta chains. For every CDR3 protein sequence, its rows merge into one entry that carries the most common genes and DNA. It is TCRdb's table, rather than the study itself, that gives the V and J calls and clone size. This sample gives over 1,200,000 distinct CDR3 sequences in total; around 59% of them show up just once. Clones ranked in the top ten supply 5.5% to 8% of the sample.

The sequencing input was blood. The receptor chain draws on TRBV2 and TRBJ2-7; 7 bases in between match TRBD1. The source is a man between 18 and 35 years old in good health. The nucleotide sequence is TGTGCCAGCAGTGAAGGAAAGGGGGCGCTTCACGAGCAGTACTTC. Protein translation: CASSEGKGALHEQYF.